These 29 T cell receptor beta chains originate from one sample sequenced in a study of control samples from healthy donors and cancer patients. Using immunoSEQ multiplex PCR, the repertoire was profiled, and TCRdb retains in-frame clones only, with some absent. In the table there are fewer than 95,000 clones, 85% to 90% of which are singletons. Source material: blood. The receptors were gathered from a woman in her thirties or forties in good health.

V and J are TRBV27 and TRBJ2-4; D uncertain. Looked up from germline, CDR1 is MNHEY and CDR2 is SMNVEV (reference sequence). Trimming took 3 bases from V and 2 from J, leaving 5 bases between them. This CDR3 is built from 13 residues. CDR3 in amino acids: CASSFGPKNIQYF. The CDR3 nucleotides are TGTGCCAGCAGTTTCGGTCCCAAAAACATTCAGTACTTC.

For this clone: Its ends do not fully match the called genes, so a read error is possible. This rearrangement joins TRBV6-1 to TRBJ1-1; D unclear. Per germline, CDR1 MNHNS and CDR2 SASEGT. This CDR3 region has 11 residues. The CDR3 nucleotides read TGTGCCAGCAGTCAAGCGACTGAAGCTTTCTTT. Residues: CASSQATEAFF.

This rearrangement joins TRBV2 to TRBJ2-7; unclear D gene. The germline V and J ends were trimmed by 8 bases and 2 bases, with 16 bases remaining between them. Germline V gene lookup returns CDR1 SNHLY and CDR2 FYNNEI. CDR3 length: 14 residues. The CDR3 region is CASPALGRAYEQYF. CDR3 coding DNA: TGTGCCAGCCCAGCCCTGGGAAGGGCCTACGAGCAGTACTTC. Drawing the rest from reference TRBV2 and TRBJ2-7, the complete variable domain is EPEVTQTPSHQVTQMGQEVILRCVPISNHLYFYWYRQILGQKVEFLVSFYNNEISEKSEIFDDQFSVERPDGSNFTLKIRSTKLEDSAMYFCASPALGRAYEQYFGPGTRLTVT.

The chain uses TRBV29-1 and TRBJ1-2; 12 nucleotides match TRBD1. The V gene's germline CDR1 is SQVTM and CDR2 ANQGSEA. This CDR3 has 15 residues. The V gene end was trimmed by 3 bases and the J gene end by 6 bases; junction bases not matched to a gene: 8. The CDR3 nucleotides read TGCAGCGTTGATGGCCGGGACAGGGGGCGCCATGGCTACACCTTC. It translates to CSVDGRDRGRHGYTF.

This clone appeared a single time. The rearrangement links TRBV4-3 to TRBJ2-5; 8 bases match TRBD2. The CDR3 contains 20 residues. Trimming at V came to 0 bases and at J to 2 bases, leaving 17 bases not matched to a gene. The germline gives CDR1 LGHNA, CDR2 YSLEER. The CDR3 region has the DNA TGCGCCAGCAGCCAAGATCACGTTGTACGGCCTAGCGGGCCTCAAGAGACCCAGTACTTC. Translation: CASSQDHVVRPSGPQETQYF.

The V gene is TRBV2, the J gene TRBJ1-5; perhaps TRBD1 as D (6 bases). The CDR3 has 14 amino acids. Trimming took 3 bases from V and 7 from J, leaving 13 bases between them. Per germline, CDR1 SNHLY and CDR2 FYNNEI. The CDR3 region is CASSDRGRNQPQHF. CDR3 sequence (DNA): TGTGCCAGCAGTGACAGGGGTAGAAACCAGCCCCAGCATTTT.

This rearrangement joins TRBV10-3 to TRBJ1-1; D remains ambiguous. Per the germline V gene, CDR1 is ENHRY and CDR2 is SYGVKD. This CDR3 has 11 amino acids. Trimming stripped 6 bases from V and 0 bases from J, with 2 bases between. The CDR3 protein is CAIRLNTEAFF. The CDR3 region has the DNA TGTGCCATCAGGCTGAACACTGAAGCTTTCTTT.

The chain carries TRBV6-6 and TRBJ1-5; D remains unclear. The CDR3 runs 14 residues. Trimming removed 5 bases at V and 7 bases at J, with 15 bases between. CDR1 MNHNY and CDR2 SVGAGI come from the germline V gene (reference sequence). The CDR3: CASSRSSGRQPQHF. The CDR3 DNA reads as TGTGCCAGCAGTCGATCGTCGGGAAGGCAGCCCCAGCATTTT.

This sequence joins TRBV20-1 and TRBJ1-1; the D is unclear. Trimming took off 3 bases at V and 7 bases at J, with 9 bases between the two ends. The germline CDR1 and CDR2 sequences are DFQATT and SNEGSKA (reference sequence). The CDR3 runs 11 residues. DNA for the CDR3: TGCAGTGCTAGTATTCCTCTTGAAGCTTTCTTT. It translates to CSASIPLEAFF.

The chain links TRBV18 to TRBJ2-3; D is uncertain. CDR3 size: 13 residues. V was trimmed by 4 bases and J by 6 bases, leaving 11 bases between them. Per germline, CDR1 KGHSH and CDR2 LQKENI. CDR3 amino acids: CASSQGRGDTQYF. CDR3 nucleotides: TGTGCCAGCTCACAGGGTAGAGGTGATACGCAGTATTTT.

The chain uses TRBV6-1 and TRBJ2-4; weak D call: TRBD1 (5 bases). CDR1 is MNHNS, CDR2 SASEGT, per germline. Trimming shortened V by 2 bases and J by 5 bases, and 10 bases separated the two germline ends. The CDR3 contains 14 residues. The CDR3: CASSERTLENIQYF. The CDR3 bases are TGTGCCAGCAGTGAAAGGACACTTGAAAACATTCAGTACTTC.

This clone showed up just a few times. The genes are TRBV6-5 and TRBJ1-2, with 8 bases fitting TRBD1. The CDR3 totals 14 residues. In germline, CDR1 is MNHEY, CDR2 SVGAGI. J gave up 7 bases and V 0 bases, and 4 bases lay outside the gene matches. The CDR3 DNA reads TGTGCCAGCAGTTACTCGCCACAGGGGGTTGGCTACACCTTC. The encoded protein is CASSYSPQGVGYTF.

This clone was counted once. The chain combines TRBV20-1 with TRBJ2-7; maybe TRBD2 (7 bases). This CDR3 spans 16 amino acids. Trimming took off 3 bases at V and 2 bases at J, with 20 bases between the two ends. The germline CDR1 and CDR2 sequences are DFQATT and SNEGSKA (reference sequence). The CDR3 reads CSASGGAGTTPYEQYF. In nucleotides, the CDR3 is TGCAGTGCTAGTGGGGGGGCCGGGACTACACCCTACGAGCAGTACTTC.

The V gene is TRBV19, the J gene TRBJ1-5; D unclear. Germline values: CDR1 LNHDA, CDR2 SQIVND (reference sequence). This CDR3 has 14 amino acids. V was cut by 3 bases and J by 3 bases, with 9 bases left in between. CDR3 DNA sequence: TGTGCCAGTAGTATTGCGGGGTACAATCAGCCCCAGCATTTT. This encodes CASSIAGYNQPQHF. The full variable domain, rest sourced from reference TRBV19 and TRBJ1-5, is DGGITQSPKYLFRKEGQNVTLSCEQNLNHDAMYWYRQDPGQGLRLIYYSQIVNDFQKGDIAEGYSVSREKKESFPLTVTSAQKNPTAFYLCASSIAGYNQPQHFGDGTRLSIL.

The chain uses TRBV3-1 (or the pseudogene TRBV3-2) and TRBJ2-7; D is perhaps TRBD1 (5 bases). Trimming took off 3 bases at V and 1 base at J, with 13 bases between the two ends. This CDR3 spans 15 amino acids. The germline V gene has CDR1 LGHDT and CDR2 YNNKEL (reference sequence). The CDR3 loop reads CASSQGATGSYEQYF. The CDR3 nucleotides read TGTGCCAGCAGCCAGGGTGCCACAGGTTCCTACGAGCAGTACTTC.

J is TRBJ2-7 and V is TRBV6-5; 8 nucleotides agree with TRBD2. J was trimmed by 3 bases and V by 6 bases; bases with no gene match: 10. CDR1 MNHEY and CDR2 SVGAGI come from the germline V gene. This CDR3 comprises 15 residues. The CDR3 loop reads CASSSGGSGVYEQYF. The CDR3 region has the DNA TGTGCCAGCAGCTCGGGTGGTAGCGGGGTCTACGAGCAGTACTTC.

CDR3 sequence (DNA): TGCGCCAGCAGCCAAGATAACCCCACCACAGGGAACTATGGCTACACCTTC. Translated, it gives CASSQDNPTTGNYGYTF. This chain connects TRBV4-3 to TRBJ1-2; a possible D gene is TRBD1 (6 bases). This CDR3 has 17 amino acids. Germline assignment: CDR1 LGHNA and CDR2 YSLEER. The germline V and J ends were trimmed by 0 bases and 2 bases, with 16 bases remaining between them.

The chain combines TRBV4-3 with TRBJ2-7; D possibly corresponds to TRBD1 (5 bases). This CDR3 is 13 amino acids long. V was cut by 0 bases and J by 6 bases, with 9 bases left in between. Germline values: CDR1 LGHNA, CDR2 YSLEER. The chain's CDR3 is CASSQDPGSEQYF. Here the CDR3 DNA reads TGCGCCAGCAGCCAAGATCCAGGGTCCGAGCAGTACTTC.

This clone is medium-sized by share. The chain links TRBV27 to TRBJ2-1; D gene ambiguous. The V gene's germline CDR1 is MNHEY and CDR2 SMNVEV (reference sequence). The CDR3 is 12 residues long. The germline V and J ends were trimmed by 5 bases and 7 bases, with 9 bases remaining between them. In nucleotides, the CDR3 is TGTGCCAGCAGTACCCCCCCGAATGAGCAGTTCTTC. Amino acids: CASSTPPNEQFF.

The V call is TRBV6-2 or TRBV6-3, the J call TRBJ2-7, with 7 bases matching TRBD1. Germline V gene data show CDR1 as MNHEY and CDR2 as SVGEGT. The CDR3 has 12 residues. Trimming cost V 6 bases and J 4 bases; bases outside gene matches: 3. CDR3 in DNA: TGTGCCAGCAGCAGACAGGGTTACGAGCAGTACTTC. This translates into CASSRQGYEQYF.

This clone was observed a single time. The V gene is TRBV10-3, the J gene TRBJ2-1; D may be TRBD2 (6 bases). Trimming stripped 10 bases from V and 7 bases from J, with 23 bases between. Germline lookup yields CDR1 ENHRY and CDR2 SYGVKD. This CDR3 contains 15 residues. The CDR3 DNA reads TGTGCCACCGGCCCCGGGAGTAGATACGGAAATGAGCAGTTCTTC. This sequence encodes CATGPGSRYGNEQFF.

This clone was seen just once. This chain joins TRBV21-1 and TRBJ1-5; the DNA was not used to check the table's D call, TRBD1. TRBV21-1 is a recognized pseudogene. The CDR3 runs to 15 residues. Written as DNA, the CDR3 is TGTGCCACACAACGGGACAGGGAATCCAATCAGCCCCAGCATTTT. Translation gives CATQRDRESNQPQHF.

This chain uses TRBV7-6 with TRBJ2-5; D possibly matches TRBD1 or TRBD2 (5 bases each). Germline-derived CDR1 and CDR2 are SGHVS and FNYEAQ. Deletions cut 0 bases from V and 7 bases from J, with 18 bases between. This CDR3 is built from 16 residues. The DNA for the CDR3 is TGTGCCAGCAGCTTAGCGCGGGCAGGGCGCCGAGGGACCCAGTACTTC. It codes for CASSLARAGRRGTQYF.

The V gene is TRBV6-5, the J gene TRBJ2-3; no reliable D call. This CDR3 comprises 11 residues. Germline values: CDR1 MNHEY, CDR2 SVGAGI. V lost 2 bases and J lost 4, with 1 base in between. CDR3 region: CASSYADTQYF. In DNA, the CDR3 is TGTGCCAGCAGTTACGCAGATACGCAGTATTTT.

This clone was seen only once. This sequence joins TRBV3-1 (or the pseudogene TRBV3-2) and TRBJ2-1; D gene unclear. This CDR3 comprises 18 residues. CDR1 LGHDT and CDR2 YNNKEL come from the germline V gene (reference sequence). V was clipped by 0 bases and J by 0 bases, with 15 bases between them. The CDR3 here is CASSQDWEVQSSYNEQFF. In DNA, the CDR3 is TGTGCCAGCAGCCAAGATTGGGAAGTACAAAGCTCCTACAATGAGCAGTTCTTC.

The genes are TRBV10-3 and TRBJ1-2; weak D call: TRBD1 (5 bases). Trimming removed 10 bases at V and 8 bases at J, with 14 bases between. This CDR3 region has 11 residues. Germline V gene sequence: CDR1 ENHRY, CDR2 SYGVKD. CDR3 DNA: TGTGCCAGCACCCCTGGGGGAGGCTACACCTTC. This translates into CASTPGGGYTF.

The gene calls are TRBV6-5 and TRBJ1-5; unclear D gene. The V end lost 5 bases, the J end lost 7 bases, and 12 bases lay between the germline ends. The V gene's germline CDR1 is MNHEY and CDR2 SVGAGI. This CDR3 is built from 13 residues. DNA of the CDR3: TGTGCCAGCAGTCCGGACTTGGGGCAGCCCCAGCATTTT. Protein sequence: CASSPDLGQPQHF.

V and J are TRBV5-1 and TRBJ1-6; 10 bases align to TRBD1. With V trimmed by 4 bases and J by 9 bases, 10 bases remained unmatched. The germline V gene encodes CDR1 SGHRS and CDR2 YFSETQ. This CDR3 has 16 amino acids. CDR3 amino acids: CASSLDPGQGFSPLHF. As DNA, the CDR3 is TGCGCCAGCAGCCTGGACCCGGGACAGGGGTTTTCACCCCTCCACTTT.

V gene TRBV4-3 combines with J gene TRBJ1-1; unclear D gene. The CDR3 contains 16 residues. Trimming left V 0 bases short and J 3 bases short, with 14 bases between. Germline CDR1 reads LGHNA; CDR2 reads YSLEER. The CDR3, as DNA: TGCGCCAGCAGCCAAGATGGTAATAGCCCATACACTGAAGCTTTCTTT. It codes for CASSQDGNSPYTEAFF.